This T cell receptor (beta chain) was profiled in a study of a mutant IDH1 vaccine in newly diagnosed glioma. Study in general: Vaccinations were initiated 4-6 weeks following radiotherapy alone, or were given together with temozolomide cycles. Earlier care involved radiotherapy, temozolomide, or both, and the majority received both.

A word on this clone: Its cognate antigen is unknown.

Time point given: week 35, safety follow-up. A single vaccine dose contained 300 ug of mutant IDH1 20-mer peptide, and topical imiquimod was used with it. Germline V gives CDR1 MNHEY, CDR2 SMNVEV (reference sequence). The germline V and J ends were trimmed by 3 bases and 3 bases, with 13 bases remaining between them. This CDR3 has 15 residues. TCRdb's table, derived via immunoSEQ multiplex PCR, lists solely in-frame clones and lacks some. The table includes about 69,000 clones, around nine tenths detected once. The specimen was PBMCs, collected from a glioma patient whose treatment included an IDH1 peptide vaccine. This chain joins TRBV27 and TRBJ2-3, with D maybe TRBD2 (5 bases). This receptor was obtained from a man aged 25 to 40 with glioma. The CDR3 sequence: CASSFTSSRTDTQYF. The CDR3 DNA sequence: TGTGCCAGCAGTTTTACTAGTTCTAGGACAGATACGCAGTATTTT.